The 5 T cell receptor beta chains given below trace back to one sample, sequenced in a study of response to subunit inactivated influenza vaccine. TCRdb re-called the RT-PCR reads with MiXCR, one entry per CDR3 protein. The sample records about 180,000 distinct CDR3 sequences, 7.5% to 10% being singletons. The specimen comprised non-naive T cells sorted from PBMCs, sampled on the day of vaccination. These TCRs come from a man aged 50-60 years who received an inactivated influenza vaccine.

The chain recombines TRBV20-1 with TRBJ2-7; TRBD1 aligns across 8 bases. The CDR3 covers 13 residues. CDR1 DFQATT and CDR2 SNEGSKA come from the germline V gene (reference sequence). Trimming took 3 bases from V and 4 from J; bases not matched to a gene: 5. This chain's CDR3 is CSASKTGAYEQYF. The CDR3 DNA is TGCAGTGCTAGTAAGACAGGGGCATACGAGCAGTACTTC.

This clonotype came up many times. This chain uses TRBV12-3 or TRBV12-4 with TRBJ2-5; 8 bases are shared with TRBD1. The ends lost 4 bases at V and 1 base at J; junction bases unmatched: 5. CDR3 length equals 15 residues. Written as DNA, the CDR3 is TGTGCCAGCAGTTCACGGACAGGGCTCCAAGAGACCCAGTACTTC. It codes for CASSSRTGLQETQYF.

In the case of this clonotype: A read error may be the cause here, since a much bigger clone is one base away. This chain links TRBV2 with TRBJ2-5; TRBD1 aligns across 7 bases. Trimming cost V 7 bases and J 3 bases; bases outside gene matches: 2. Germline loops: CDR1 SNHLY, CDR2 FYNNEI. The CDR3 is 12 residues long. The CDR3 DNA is TGTGCCAGCACTCAGGGGGAAGAGACCCAGTACTTC. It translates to CASTQGEETQYF.

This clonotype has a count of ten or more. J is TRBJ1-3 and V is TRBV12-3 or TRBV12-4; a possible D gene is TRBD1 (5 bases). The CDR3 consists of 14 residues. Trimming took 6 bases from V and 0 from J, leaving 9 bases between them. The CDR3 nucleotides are TGTGCCAGCAGGAGGGGACTCTCTGGAAACACCATATATTTT. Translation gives CASRRGLSGNTIYF.

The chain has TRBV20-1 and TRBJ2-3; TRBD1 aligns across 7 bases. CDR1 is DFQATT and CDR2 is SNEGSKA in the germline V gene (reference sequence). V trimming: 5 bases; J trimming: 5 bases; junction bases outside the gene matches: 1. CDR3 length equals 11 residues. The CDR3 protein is CSADREDTQYF. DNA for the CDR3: TGCAGTGCTGACAGGGAAGATACGCAGTATTTT.